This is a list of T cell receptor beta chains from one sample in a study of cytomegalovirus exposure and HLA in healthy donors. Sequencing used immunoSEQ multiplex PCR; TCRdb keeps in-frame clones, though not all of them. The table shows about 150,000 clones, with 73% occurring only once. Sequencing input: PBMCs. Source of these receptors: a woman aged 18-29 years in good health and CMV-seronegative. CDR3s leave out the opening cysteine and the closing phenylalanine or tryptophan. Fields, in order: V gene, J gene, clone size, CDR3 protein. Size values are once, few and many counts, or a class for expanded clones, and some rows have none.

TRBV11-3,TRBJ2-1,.,ASSSGGWVGYNEQF
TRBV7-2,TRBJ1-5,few,ASSRGAGWNQPQH
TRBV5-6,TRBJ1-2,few,ASSLSHRGNYGYT
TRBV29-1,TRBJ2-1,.,SARTGTNNEQF
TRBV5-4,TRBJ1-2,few,ASSTLMAGYGYT
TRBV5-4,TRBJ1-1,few,ASSQEQGLNTEAF
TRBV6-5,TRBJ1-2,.,ASSYLGGLLSGYT
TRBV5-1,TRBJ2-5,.,ASSGGSQETQY
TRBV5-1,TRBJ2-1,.,ASSLTADYYNEQF
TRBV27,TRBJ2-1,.,ASSHPGLADNEQF
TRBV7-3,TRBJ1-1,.,ASSLGTGLPTEAF
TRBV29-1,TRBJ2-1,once,SAWSGGNEQF
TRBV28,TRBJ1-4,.,ASSSYLRGGSTNEKLF
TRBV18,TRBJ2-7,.,ASSTGNPYEQY
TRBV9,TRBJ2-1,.,ASTRQGGYNEQF
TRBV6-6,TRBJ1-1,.,ASSPWTGGRDTEAF
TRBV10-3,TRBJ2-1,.,AISVTGLAGEGDNEQF
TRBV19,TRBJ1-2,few,ASNDDRAYGYT
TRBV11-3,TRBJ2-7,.,ASSLEPAGGPQY
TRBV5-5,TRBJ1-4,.,ASSLVGRGNEKLF
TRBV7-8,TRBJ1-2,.,ASSFGQANYGYT
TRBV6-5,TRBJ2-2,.,ASRIRVLSGELF
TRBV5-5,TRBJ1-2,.,ASSYAEGLNYGYT
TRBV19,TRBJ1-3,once,ASMEGGTGNTIY
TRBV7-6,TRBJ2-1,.,ASSQMAGDYNEQF